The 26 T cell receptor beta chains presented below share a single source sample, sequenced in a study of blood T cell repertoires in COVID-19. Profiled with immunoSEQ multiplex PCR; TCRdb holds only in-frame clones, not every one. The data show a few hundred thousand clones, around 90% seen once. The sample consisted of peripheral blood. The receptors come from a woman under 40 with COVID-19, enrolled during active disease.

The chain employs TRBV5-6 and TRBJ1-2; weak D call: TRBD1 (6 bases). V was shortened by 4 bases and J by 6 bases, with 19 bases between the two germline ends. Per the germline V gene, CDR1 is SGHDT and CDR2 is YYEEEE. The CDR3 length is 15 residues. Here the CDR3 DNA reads TGTGCCAGCAGCGAATATTCGACAGGACGGGATGGCTACACCTTC. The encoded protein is CASSEYSTGRDGYTF.

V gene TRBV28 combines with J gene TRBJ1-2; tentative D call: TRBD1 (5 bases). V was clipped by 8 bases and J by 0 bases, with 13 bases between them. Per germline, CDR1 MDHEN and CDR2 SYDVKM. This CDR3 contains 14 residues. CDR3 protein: CASHVGGANYGYTF. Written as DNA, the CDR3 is TGTGCCAGCCATGTGGGAGGGGCTAACTATGGCTACACCTTC.

CDR3 in amino acids: CASSLLGVGSQNIQYF. CDR3 bases: TGTGCCAGCAGCTTACTCGGGGTTGGTTCTCAAAACATTCAGTACTTC. The chain links TRBV11-2 to TRBJ2-4, with D possibly TRBD2 on 5 matching bases. Trimming pared 2 bases from V and 5 bases from J, leaving 16 bases between. Germline values: CDR1 SGHAT, CDR2 FQNNGV. The CDR3 has 16 residues.

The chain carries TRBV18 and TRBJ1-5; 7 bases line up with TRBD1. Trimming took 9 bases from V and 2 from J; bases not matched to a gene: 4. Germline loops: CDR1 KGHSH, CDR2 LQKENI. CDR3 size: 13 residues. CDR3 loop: CASCTGGNQPQHF. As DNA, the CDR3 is TGTGCCAGTTGCACAGGGGGCAATCAGCCCCAGCATTTT.

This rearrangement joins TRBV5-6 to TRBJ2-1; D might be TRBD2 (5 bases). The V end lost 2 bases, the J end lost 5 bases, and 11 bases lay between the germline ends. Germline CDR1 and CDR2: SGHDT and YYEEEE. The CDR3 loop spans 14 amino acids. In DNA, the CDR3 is TGTGCCAGCAGCTTATTAGCGTTTAACAATGAGCAGTTCTTC. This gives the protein CASSLLAFNNEQFF.

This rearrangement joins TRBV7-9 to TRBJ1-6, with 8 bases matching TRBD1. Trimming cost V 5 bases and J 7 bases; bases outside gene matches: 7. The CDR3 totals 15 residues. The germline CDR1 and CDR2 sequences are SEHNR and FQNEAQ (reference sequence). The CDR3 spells CASSTGTGGNSPLHF. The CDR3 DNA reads TGTGCCAGCAGCACCGGGACAGGAGGAAATTCACCCCTCCACTTT.

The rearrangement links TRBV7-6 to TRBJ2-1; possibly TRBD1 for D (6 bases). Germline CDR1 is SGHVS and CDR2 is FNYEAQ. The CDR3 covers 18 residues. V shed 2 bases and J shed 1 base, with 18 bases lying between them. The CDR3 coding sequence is TGTGCCAGCAGCTTAAAGGCGGGCAGGGGTGATTCCTACAATGAGCAGTTCTTC. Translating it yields CASSLKAGRGDSYNEQFF.

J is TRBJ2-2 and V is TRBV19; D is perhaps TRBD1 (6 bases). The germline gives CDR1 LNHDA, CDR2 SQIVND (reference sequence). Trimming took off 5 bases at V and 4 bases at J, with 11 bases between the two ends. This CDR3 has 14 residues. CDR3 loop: CASSPRTVTGELFF. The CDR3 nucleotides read TGTGCCAGTAGTCCCCGGACAGTCACCGGGGAGCTGTTTTTT.

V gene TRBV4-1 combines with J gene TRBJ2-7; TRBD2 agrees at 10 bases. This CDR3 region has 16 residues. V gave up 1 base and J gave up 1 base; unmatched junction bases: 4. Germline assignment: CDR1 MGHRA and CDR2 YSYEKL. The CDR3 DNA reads TGCGCCAGCAGCCAAGGGGGACTAGCGACTTCCTACGAGCAGTACTTC. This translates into CASSQGGLATSYEQYF.

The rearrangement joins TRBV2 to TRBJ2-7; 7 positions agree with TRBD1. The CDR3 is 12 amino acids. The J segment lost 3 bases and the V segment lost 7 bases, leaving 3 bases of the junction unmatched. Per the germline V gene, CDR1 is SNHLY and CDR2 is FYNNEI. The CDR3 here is CASTRDSYEQYF. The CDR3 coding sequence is TGTGCCAGCACCAGGGACAGCTACGAGCAGTACTTC.

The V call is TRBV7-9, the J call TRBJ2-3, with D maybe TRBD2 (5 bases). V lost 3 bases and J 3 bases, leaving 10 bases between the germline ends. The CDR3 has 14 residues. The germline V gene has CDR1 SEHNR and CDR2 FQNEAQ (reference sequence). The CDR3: CASSLRSGTDTQYF. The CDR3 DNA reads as TGTGCCAGCAGCTTGAGGAGCGGAACAGATACGCAGTATTTT.

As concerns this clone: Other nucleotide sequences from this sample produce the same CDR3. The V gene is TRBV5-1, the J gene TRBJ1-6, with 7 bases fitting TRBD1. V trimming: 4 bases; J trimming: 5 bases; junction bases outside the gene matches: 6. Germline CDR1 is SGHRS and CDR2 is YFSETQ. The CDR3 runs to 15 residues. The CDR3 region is CASSGGTADNSPLHF. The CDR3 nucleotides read TGCGCCAGCAGCGGGGGGACAGCAGATAATTCACCCCTCCACTTT.

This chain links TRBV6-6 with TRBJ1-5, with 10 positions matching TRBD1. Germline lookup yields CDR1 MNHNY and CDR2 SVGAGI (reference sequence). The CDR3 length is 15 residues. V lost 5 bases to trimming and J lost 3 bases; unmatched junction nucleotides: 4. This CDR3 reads CASSIGTGANQPQHF. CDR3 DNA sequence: TGTGCCAGCAGTATTGGGACAGGGGCCAATCAGCCCCAGCATTTT.

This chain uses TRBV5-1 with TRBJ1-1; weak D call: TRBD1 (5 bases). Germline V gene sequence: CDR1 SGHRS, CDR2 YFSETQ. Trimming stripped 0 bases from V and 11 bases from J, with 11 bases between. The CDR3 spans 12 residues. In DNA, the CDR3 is TGCGCCAGCAGCTTGGAGGGGTACGGCGCTTTCTTT. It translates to CASSLEGYGAFF.

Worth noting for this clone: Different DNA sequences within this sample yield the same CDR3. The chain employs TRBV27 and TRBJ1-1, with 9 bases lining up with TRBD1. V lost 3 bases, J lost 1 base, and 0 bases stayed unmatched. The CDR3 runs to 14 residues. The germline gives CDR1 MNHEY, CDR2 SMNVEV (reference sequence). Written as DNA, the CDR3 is TGTGCCAGCAGTTTGGGACAGGGGAACACTGAAGCTTTCTTT. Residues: CASSLGQGNTEAFF.

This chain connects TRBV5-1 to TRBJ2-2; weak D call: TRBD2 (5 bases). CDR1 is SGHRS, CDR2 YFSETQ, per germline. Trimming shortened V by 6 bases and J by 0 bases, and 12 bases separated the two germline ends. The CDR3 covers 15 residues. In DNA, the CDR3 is TGCGCCAGCACCTCCGGGGTGCCGAACACCGGGGAGCTGTTTTTT. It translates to CASTSGVPNTGELFF.

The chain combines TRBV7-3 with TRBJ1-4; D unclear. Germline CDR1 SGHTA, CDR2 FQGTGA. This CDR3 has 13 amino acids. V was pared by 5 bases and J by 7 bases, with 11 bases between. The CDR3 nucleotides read TGTGCCAGCAGCCCCAATCGAGGTGAAAAACTGTTTTTT. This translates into CASSPNRGEKLFF.

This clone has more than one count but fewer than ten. The CDR3 here is CASSINRGRYGYTF. In DNA form, the CDR3 reads TGTGCCAGCAGTATAAACAGGGGGCGGTATGGCTACACCTTC. The chain has TRBV28 and TRBJ1-2; TRBD1 aligns across 9 bases. V was clipped by 5 bases and J by 5 bases; unmatched bases: 6. Germline V gives CDR1 MDHEN, CDR2 SYDVKM. The CDR3 has 14 amino acids.

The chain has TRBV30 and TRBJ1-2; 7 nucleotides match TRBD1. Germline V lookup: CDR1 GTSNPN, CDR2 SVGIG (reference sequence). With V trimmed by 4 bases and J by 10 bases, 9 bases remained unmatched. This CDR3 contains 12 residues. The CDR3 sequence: CAWTPGQPLYTF. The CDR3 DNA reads TGTGCCTGGACCCCGGGACAGCCTCTCTACACCTTC.

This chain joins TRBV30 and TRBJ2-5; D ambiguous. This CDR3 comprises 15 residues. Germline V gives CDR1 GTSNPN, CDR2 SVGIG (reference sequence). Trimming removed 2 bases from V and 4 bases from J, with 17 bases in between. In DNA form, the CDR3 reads TGTGCCTGGAGTAGAGCGACCTTAGCTGGAGAGACCCAGTACTTC. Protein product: CAWSRATLAGETQYF.

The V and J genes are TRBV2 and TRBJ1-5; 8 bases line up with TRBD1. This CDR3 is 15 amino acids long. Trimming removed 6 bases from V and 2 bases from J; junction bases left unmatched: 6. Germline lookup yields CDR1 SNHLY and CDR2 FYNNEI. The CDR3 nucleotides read TGTGCCAGCAGCGACAGGGGCGGTGGCAATCAGCCCCAGCATTTT. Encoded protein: CASSDRGGGNQPQHF.

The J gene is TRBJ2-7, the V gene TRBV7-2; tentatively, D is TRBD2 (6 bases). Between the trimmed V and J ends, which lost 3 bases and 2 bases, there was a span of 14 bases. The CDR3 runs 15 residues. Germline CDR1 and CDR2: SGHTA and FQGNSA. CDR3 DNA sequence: TGTGCCAGCAGCTTCATGCGCGGGATGGCCTACGAGCAGTACTTC. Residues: CASSFMRGMAYEQYF.

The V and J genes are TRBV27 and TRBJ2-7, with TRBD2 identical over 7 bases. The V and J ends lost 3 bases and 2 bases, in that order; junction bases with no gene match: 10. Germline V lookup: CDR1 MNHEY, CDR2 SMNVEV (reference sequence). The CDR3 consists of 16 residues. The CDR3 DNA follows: TGTGCCAGCAGTTTCTTAAGTAGCGGGCGTCCCTACGAGCAGTACTTC. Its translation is CASSFLSSGRPYEQYF.

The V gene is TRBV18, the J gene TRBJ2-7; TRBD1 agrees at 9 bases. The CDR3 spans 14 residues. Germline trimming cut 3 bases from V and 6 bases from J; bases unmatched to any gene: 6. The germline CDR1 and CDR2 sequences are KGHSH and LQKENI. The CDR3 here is CASSPSMTGGEQYF. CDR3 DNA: TGTGCCAGCTCACCTTCTATGACAGGGGGCGAGCAGTACTTC. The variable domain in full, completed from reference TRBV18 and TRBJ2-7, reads NAGVMQNPRHLVRRRGQEARLRCSPMKGHSHVYWYRQLPEEGLKFMVYLQKENIIDESGMPKERFSAEFPKEGPSILRIQQVVRGDSAAYFCASSPSMTGGEQYFGPGTRLTVT.

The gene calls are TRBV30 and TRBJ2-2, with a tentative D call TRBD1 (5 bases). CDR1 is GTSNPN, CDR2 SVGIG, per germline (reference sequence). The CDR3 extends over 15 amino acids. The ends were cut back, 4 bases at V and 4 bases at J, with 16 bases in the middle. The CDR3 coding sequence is TGTGCCTGGACTCCAGGGCCGAAAACCACCGGGGAGCTGTTTTTT. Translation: CAWTPGPKTTGELFF.

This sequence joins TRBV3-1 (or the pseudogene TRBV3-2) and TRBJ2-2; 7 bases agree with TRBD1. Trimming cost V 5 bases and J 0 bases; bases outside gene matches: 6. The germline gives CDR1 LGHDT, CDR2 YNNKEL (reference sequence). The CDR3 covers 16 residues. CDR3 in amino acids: CASSKTGYANTGELFF. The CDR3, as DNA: TGTGCCAGCAGCAAGACAGGGTACGCGAACACCGGGGAGCTGTTTTTT.